Following are 32 T cell receptor beta chains from one sample sequenced in a study of beta chain features in type 1 diabetes. Study results and limitations: Moderate yet significant TCRB CDR3 shortening was seen in Type 1 diabetes patients in all four CD4+ subsets.

These receptors lack a known antigen. Isolated RNA was reverse transcribed in full, so expressed TCRB transcripts were sequenced. Measured with immunoSEQ multiplex PCR; TCRdb has only the in-frame clones, and not every one. The repertoire holds some 44,000 clones, with 65% to 70% as singletons. Sample: Tregs from blood. The receptors originated from a woman between 18 and 30 years old with type 1 diabetes.

This rearrangement joins TRBV2 to TRBJ2-3, with TRBD1 identical over 7 bases. V gave up 6 bases and J gave up 0 bases; unmatched junction bases: 6. The CDR3 extends over 15 amino acids. The germline CDR1 and CDR2 sequences are SNHLY and FYNNEI. Written as DNA, the CDR3 is TGTGCCAGCAGGATGGGCAGGGGGAGCACAGATACGCAGTATTTT. Translated: CASRMGRGSTDTQYF.

The chain carries TRBV19 and TRBJ2-5; D gene unclear. The J call may be faulty, since TRBJ2-7 better matches the DNA end. Per germline, CDR1 LNHDA and CDR2 SQIVND (reference sequence). The CDR3 extends over 16 amino acids. The chain's CDR3 is CASSPRVDAHGYEQYF. CDR3 bases: TGTGCCAGTAGCCCCCGGGTCGACGCCCATGGGTACGAGCAGTACTTC.

This clone was detected only a few times. The chain joins TRBV9 to TRBJ2-3, with a tentative D call TRBD1 (6 bases). The CDR3 is 16 residues long. Germline V gene sequence: CDR1 SGDLS, CDR2 YYNGEE. V lost 4 bases and J 1 base, leaving 16 bases between the germline ends. The CDR3 reads CASSLGTIRGTDTQYF. The CDR3 bases are TGTGCCAGCAGCCTCGGGACAATCCGGGGCACAGATACGCAGTATTTT.

The gene calls are TRBV9 and TRBJ2-1; 10 bases agree with TRBD2. The CDR3 is 16 amino acids. V was clipped by 0 bases and J by 6 bases; unmatched bases: 6. Germline CDR1 is SGDLS and CDR2 is YYNGEE. CDR3: CASSVELAGPRNEQFF. The DNA of the CDR3 is TGTGCCAGCAGCGTAGAACTAGCGGGGCCCCGCAATGAGCAGTTCTTC.

The chain links TRBV5-4 to TRBJ1-2; D perhaps matches TRBD1 (5 bases). V was trimmed by 5 bases and J by 5 bases, leaving 13 bases between them. Per germline, CDR1 SGHNT and CDR2 YYREEE (reference sequence). The CDR3 contains 13 residues. CDR3 DNA sequence: TGTGCCAGCAGTTTAGACAGCCCGTATGGCTACACCTTC. Translation gives CASSLDSPYGYTF.

Here the CDR3 DNA reads TGTGCCTGGAGACTAGCTGCTAGCACAGATACGCAGTATTTT. Protein: CAWRLAASTDTQYF. The chain combines TRBV30 with TRBJ2-3; maybe TRBD2 (6 bases). The CDR3 runs 14 residues. Germline-derived CDR1 and CDR2 are GTSNPN and SVGIG (reference sequence). V lost 3 bases and J lost 0, with 10 bases in between.

This chain joins TRBV4-3 and TRBJ2-6; no clear D. CDR1 is LGHNA, CDR2 YSLEER, per germline. The CDR3 covers 20 residues. Trimming pared 0 bases from V and 0 bases from J, leaving 18 bases between. The CDR3 region has the DNA TGCGCCAGCAGCCAAGATTGGCCCGTCGTGGCCTCCTCTGGGGCCAACGTCCTGACTTTC. As protein: CASSQDWPVVASSGANVLTF.

The J gene is TRBJ1-2, the V gene TRBV10-3; perhaps TRBD1 as D (6 bases). The CDR3 runs 15 residues. In germline, CDR1 is ENHRY, CDR2 SYGVKD. V was trimmed by 6 bases and J by 7 bases, leaving 21 bases between them. The DNA of the CDR3 is TGTGCCATCAGACCCGACCTGTACAGGGCGGGTGGCTACACCTTC. Protein sequence: CAIRPDLYRAGGYTF.

This clone was observed a handful of times. The genes are TRBV27 and TRBJ1-3; no reliable D call. V was pared by 4 bases and J by 9 bases, with 13 bases between. The germline CDR1 and CDR2 sequences are MNHEY and SMNVEV (reference sequence). This CDR3 has 13 amino acids. CDR3 sequence reads: CASSSPQTGTIYF. The CDR3 nucleotides read TGTGCCAGCAGTTCTCCCCAAACGGGCACCATATATTTT.

J is TRBJ1-2 and V is TRBV4-1; tentative D call: TRBD1 (5 bases). In germline, CDR1 is MGHRA, CDR2 YSYEKL. The CDR3 runs to 15 residues. V dropped 0 bases and J dropped 4 bases, with 12 bases sitting between them. The CDR3 spells CASSQDPQGGYGYTF. Written as DNA, the CDR3 is TGCGCCAGCAGCCAAGATCCGCAGGGAGGCTATGGCTACACCTTC.

The gene calls are TRBV5-1 and TRBJ2-3; 16 nucleotides agree with TRBD2. The CDR3 spans 16 residues. Germline V gene data show CDR1 as SGHRS and CDR2 as YFSETQ. V lost 4 bases, J lost 5 bases, and 4 bases stayed unmatched. DNA for the CDR3: TGCGCCAGCAGCCCGGGACTAGCGGGAGGGGGAGATACGCAGTATTTT. Translation gives CASSPGLAGGGDTQYF. The variable domain in full, completed from reference TRBV5-1 and TRBJ2-3, reads KAGVTQTPRYLIKTRGQQVTLSCSPISGHRSVSWYQQTPGQGLQFLFEYFSETQRNKGNFPGRFSGRQFSNSRSEMNVSTLELGDSALYLCASSPGLAGGGDTQYFGPGTRLTVL.

The chain links TRBV5-1 to TRBJ2-2, with D possibly TRBD1 on 5 matching bases. The V gene's germline CDR1 is SGHRS and CDR2 YFSETQ. The length of the CDR3 is 14 residues. Trimming took off 1 base at V and 4 bases at J, with 8 bases between the two ends. CDR3 in amino acids: CASSLTGPTGELFF. CDR3 sequence (DNA): TGCGCCAGCAGCTTGACAGGCCCCACCGGGGAGCTGTTTTTT.

V is TRBV28 and J is TRBJ2-5; 8 positions match TRBD2. Germline-derived CDR1 and CDR2 are MDHEN and SYDVKM. J was trimmed by 4 bases and V by 4 bases; bases with no gene match: 5. The CDR3 contains 14 residues. CDR3 sequence reads: CASSSPGGGETQYF. As DNA, the CDR3 is TGTGCCAGCAGTTCCCCGGGAGGGGGAGAGACCCAGTACTTC.

The chain combines TRBV5-5 with TRBJ2-3; the D is unclear. Germline assignment: CDR1 SGHKS and CDR2 YYEKEE (reference sequence). With 4 bases removed from V and 0 bases from J, the gap between germline ends came to 9 bases. This CDR3 is built from 14 residues. CDR3 loop: CASSARLSTDTQYF. CDR3 DNA sequence: TGTGCCAGCAGCGCGCGACTCAGCACAGATACGCAGTATTTT.

The V call is TRBV5-1, the J call TRBJ2-7, with TRBD1 identical over 12 bases. This CDR3 has 13 residues. The germline CDR1 and CDR2 sequences are SGHRS and YFSETQ. The J segment lost 6 bases and the V segment lost 5 bases, leaving 3 bases of the junction unmatched. The CDR3 here is CASRPGQGAEQYF. For the CDR3, the DNA is TGCGCCAGCAGGCCGGGACAGGGGGCCGAGCAGTACTTC.

The chain employs TRBV5-1 and TRBJ1-5, with D perhaps TRBD1 (6 bases). CDR3 size: 15 residues. Trimming shortened V by 5 bases and J by 0 bases, and 12 bases separated the two germline ends. The germline gives CDR1 SGHRS, CDR2 YFSETQ. CDR3 loop: CASRWDTGSNQPQHF. The CDR3 coding sequence is TGCGCCAGCAGGTGGGACACCGGTAGCAATCAGCCCCAGCATTTT.

As regards this clone: This specimen includes other DNA sequences encoding the same CDR3. The V gene is TRBV4-3, the J gene TRBJ2-7, with unresolved D. The CDR3 is 19 residues long. The ends were cut back, 0 bases at V and 8 bases at J, with 29 bases in the middle. Per germline, CDR1 LGHNA and CDR2 YSLEER. In nucleotides, the CDR3 is TGCGCCAGCAGCCAAGATGGTGGTTTCTGGTCCTCCACTATTCATCAGCAGTACTTC. This gives the protein CASSQDGGFWSSTIHQQYF.

This clone appeared a single time. The J gene is TRBJ2-5, the V gene TRBV19, with 14 bases aligning to TRBD2. Germline V lookup: CDR1 LNHDA, CDR2 SQIVND (reference sequence). V was pared by 4 bases and J by 4 bases, with 2 bases of the junction left unmatched. This CDR3 comprises 15 residues. DNA of the CDR3: TGTGCCAGTAGTACAGGGACTAGCGGGGGAGAGACCCAGTACTTC. Translated, it gives CASSTGTSGGETQYF.

The chain employs TRBV6-1 and TRBJ1-2; 7 positions agree with TRBD1. CDR1 and CDR2 (germline): MNHNS, SASEGT. This CDR3 contains 15 residues. Unmatched junction bases numbered 12, after V lost 7 bases and J lost 4 bases. This CDR3 is CASTIAIGTAYGYTF. For the CDR3, the DNA is TGTGCCAGCACTATTGCTATTGGGACAGCCTATGGCTACACCTTC.

This rearrangement joins TRBV29-1 to TRBJ2-6, with D possibly being TRBD1 (6 bases). The CDR3 extends over 14 amino acids. Germline assignment: CDR1 SQVTM and CDR2 ANQGSEA. V was cut by 3 bases and J by 4 bases, with 10 bases left in between. Here the CDR3 DNA reads TGCAGCGTTGATACAGGGTCCGGGGCCAACGTCCTGACTTTC. Translation: CSVDTGSGANVLTF.

The chain recombines TRBV6-5 with TRBJ1-6; 7 bases align to TRBD1. The CDR3 contains 13 residues. Per germline, CDR1 MNHEY and CDR2 SVGAGI. Trimming removed 7 bases from V and 7 bases from J; junction bases left unmatched: 4. DNA for the CDR3: TGTGCCAGCAACAGGGGAGTCAATTCACCCCTCCACTTT. This gives the protein CASNRGVNSPLHF.

The J gene is TRBJ2-1, the V gene TRBV7-2; no reliable D call. The CDR3 consists of 15 residues. Looked up from germline, CDR1 is SGHTA and CDR2 is FQGNSA. V was pared by 5 bases and J by 2 bases, with 13 bases between. The CDR3 nucleotides read TGTGCCAGCAGCCCGCACTCCGCGACCTACAATGAGCAGTTCTTC. Translated, it gives CASSPHSATYNEQFF. The full variable domain, with the rest looked up from reference TRBV7-2 and TRBJ2-1, is GAGVSQSPSNKVTEKGKDVELRCDPISGHTALYWYRQSLGQGLEFLIYFQGNSAPDKSGLPSDRFSAERTGGSVSTLTIQRTQQEDSAVYLCASSPHSATYNEQFFGPGTRLTVL.

This rearrangement joins TRBV5-1 to TRBJ2-1; 10 nucleotides agree with TRBD2. This CDR3 is built from 16 residues. CDR1 is SGHRS and CDR2 is YFSETQ in the germline V gene. V lost 3 bases to trimming and J lost 9 bases; unmatched junction nucleotides: 12. The CDR3 DNA reads TGCGCCAGCAGCTCCGTAGCGGGAGGCCTCATGGTTGAGCAGTTCTTC. It encodes CASSSVAGGLMVEQFF.

The CDR3 DNA reads TGTGCCAGCAGCAGGACTAGCGGGAGGAATGAGCAGTTCTTC. It codes for CASSRTSGRNEQFF. The chain carries TRBV7-2 and TRBJ2-1; TRBD2 aligns across 14 bases. The J segment lost 7 bases and the V segment lost 5 bases, leaving 1 base of the junction unmatched. This CDR3 contains 14 residues. In germline, CDR1 is SGHTA, CDR2 FQGNSA.

V usage is TRBV5-5 and J usage is TRBJ2-5; D perhaps matches TRBD2 (6 bases). V shed 9 bases and J shed 6 bases, with 30 bases lying between them. The germline CDR1 and CDR2 sequences are SGHKS and YYEKEE (reference sequence). This CDR3 is built from 17 residues. The CDR3 DNA sequence: TGTGCCACAAGGGGTGGGCGGGATGGGGCTTTTGTGAAGACCCAGTACTTC. This encodes CATRGGRDGAFVKTQYF. Variable domain in full (rest from reference TRBV5-5 and TRBJ2-5): DAGVTQSPTHLIKTRGQQVTLRCSPISGHKSVSWYQQVLGQGPQFIFQYYEKEERGRGNFPDRFSARQFPNYSSELNVNALLLGDSALYLCATRGGRDGAFVKTQYFGPGTRLLVL.

The gene calls are TRBV18 and TRBJ2-7, with D maybe TRBD2 (5 bases). Germline loops: CDR1 KGHSH, CDR2 LQKENI. V was shortened by 4 bases and J by 6 bases, with 13 bases between the two germline ends. There are 13 residues in the CDR3. CDR3 protein: CASSRALGSEQYF. For the CDR3, the DNA is TGTGCCAGCTCACGCGCTTTGGGGAGCGAGCAGTACTTC.

The V call is TRBV29-1, the J call TRBJ2-7; TRBD2 is a possible D gene (5 bases). The germline V gene has CDR1 SQVTM and CDR2 ANQGSEA. The CDR3 consists of 11 residues. The ends were cut back, 7 bases at V and 3 bases at J, with 10 bases in the middle. The CDR3: CSGRVGYEQYF. The CDR3 DNA reads TGCAGCGGGCGGGTGGGCTACGAGCAGTACTTC.

This clone turned up a few times. J is TRBJ1-1 and V is TRBV29-1; TRBD1 aligns across 8 bases. V lost 7 bases to trimming and J lost 5 bases; unmatched junction nucleotides: 9. The CDR3 loop spans 13 amino acids. CDR1 and CDR2 (germline): SQVTM, ANQGSEA. CDR3 protein: CSATQGAYTEAFF. The CDR3 region has the DNA TGCAGCGCCACCCAGGGGGCCTATACTGAAGCTTTCTTT. Variable domain in full (rest from reference TRBV29-1 and TRBJ1-1): SAVISQKPSRDICQRGTSLTIQCQVDSQVTMMFWYRQQPGQSLTLIATANQGSEATYESGFVIDKFPISRPNLTFSTLTVSNMSPEDSSIYLCSATQGAYTEAFFGQGTRLTVV.

The chain joins TRBV7-6 to TRBJ2-7; possibly TRBD2 for D (6 bases). Trimming left V 2 bases short and J 3 bases short, with 14 bases between. The CDR3 has 15 residues. Germline-derived CDR1 and CDR2 are SGHVS and FNYEAQ. DNA of the CDR3: TGTGCCAGCAGCTTACAATTTACGGGGGTCTACGAGCAGTACTTC. Its translation: CASSLQFTGVYEQYF.

This clone was counted only a few times. The rearrangement joins TRBV18 to TRBJ2-5; a possible D gene is TRBD2 (6 bases). Trimming pared 4 bases from V and 2 bases from J, leaving 14 bases between. CDR3 length: 15 residues. CDR1 and CDR2 from the germline V gene are KGHSH and LQKENI. The CDR3 sequence: CASSRRAGTQETQYF. CDR3 DNA: TGTGCCAGCTCACGGAGGGCGGGGACGCAAGAGACCCAGTACTTC.

The chain couples TRBV18 to TRBJ2-1; TRBD2 might be the D (5 bases). The CDR3 covers 12 residues. Looked up from germline, CDR1 is KGHSH and CDR2 is LQKENI. Trimming shortened V by 6 bases and J by 7 bases, and 10 bases separated the two germline ends. The CDR3 sequence: CASSRGRNEQFF. CDR3 nucleotides: TGTGCCAGCTCCCGAGGGAGAAATGAGCAGTTCTTC.

The chain joins TRBV6-1 to TRBJ1-1, with TRBD1 matching over 8 bases. CDR3 length: 14 amino acids. Per the germline V gene, CDR1 is MNHNS and CDR2 is SASEGT. The V and J ends lost 6 bases and 0 bases, in that order; junction bases with no gene match: 3. This CDR3 reads CASRPGQVNTEAFF. The CDR3 region has the DNA TGTGCCAGCAGGCCGGGACAGGTGAACACTGAAGCTTTCTTT.